The 26 T cell receptor beta chains below come from one sample, sequenced in a study of T cell repertoires in cytomegalovirus infection. No cognate antigen is known for these TCRs. TCRdb fed the reads into MiXCR, producing one record per CDR3 protein. The table shows about 83,000 distinct CDR3 sequences, with 20% to 30% occurring only once. The material was CD8+ T cells from cultured PBMCs, obtained from culture after CMV antigen stimulation. Receptors were obtained from a human donor in good health (CMV status not recorded). Some clones in this sample may be carry-over from other donors' samples.

About this clonotype itself: A junction end diverges from the germline sequence, so it may reflect a read error. This rearrangement joins TRBV5-3 to TRBJ1-4; unclear D gene. TRBV5-3 is placed among ORFs of uncertain function. The CDR3 spans 14 residues. CDR3 amino acids: CASSLGAANEKLFF. The CDR3, as DNA: TGTGCCAGCAGCTTGGGAGCAGCGAATGAAAAACTGTTTTTT.

The chain carries TRBV25-1 and TRBJ1-1; TRBD1 might be the D (5 bases). The CDR3 loop spans 14 amino acids. Trimming removed 2 bases at V and 5 bases at J, with 12 bases between. Germline lookup yields CDR1 MGHDK and CDR2 SYGVNS. CDR3 DNA: TGTGCCAGCAGTGAAAAGCCGGGGCGTACTGAAGCTTTCTTT. The encoded protein is CASSEKPGRTEAFF.

In its sample, this clonotype was seen a few times. The V gene is TRBV20-1, the J gene TRBJ2-3, with TRBD2 identical over 7 bases. The CDR3 sequence is 13 residues long. V lost 6 bases, J lost 2 bases, and 5 bases stayed unmatched. The germline V gene encodes CDR1 DFQATT and CDR2 SNEGSKA (reference sequence). The CDR3 protein is CSAWDYLTDTQYF. CDR3 coding DNA: TGCAGTGCCTGGGACTACCTCACAGATACGCAGTATTTT.

The chain couples TRBV9 to TRBJ2-2, with D maybe TRBD1 (5 bases). The length of the CDR3 is 14 residues. Deletions cut 4 bases from V and 4 bases from J, with 11 bases between. The germline V gene has CDR1 SGDLS and CDR2 YYNGEE. As DNA, the CDR3 is TGTGCCAGCAGCCCCACAGGTGTCACCGGGGAGCTGTTTTTT. It yields the protein CASSPTGVTGELFF.

This clonotype showed up just once. The chain joins TRBV19 to TRBJ1-6, with D possibly TRBD1 on 6 matching bases. Germline V gene sequence: CDR1 LNHDA, CDR2 SQIVND (reference sequence). Trimming cost V 5 bases and J 9 bases, with 17 bases left between them. The CDR3 extends over 15 amino acids. The CDR3 spells CASSAQGSDGSPLHF. CDR3 in DNA: TGTGCCAGTAGTGCACAGGGAAGTGACGGTTCACCCCTCCACTTT.

V and J are TRBV6-5 and TRBJ2-7; TRBD1 or TRBD2 may be the D gene (6 bases each). Germline-derived CDR1 and CDR2 are MNHEY and SVGAGI. Trimming pared 6 bases from V and 0 bases from J, leaving 24 bases between. The CDR3 runs to 18 residues. The CDR3 bases are TGTGCCAGCAGGATTTCGGAGGAGGGGGGTCTTAGCTCCTACGAGCAGTACTTC. Its translation: CASRISEEGGLSSYEQYF.

This clonotype has a handful of counts. The chain has TRBV4-3 and TRBJ2-1; D call uncertain. V was pared by 1 base and J by 4 bases, with 11 bases between. This CDR3 has 15 amino acids. Looked up from germline, CDR1 is LGHNA and CDR2 is YSLEER. The DNA for the CDR3 is TGCGCCAGCAGCCAAGTGGCCCCCCCGTACAATGAGCAGTTCTTC. It encodes CASSQVAPPYNEQFF.

This clonotype was detected many times. The CDR3 region has the DNA TGTGCCACCAGCCTGGGAGGGGTGGATTCACCCCTCCACTTT. It codes for CATSLGGVDSPLHF. V gene TRBV28 combines with J gene TRBJ1-6, with TRBD1 as a possible D gene (5 bases). This CDR3 contains 14 residues. The V end lost 10 bases, the J end lost 8 bases, and 18 bases lay between the germline ends. Germline V gives CDR1 MDHEN, CDR2 SYDVKM.

J is TRBJ2-1 and V is TRBV27, with a weak D call TRBD1 (5 bases). This CDR3 contains 12 residues. Trimming pared 5 bases from V and 12 bases from J, leaving 14 bases between. CDR1 MNHEY and CDR2 SMNVEV come from the germline V gene (reference sequence). CDR3 nucleotides: TGTGCCAGCAGTCTCCAGGGTCAATCGCAGTTCTTC. Its protein is CASSLQGQSQFF.

This clonotype was observed a handful of times. The CDR3 loop reads CSAGPGSVYEQYF. The CDR3, as DNA: TGCAGTGCCGGGCCGGGTTCGGTCTACGAGCAGTACTTC. V and J are TRBV20-1 and TRBJ2-7; no firm D call. Trimming shortened V by 6 bases and J by 3 bases, and 15 bases separated the two germline ends. This CDR3 has 13 amino acids. Germline V gene data show CDR1 as DFQATT and CDR2 as SNEGSKA (reference sequence).

The rearrangement uses TRBV7-6 and TRBJ2-5; no clear D. CDR1 SGHVS and CDR2 FNYEAQ come from the germline V gene. The CDR3 covers 15 residues. The V end lost 4 bases, the J end lost 7 bases, and 19 bases lay between the germline ends. For the CDR3, the DNA is TGTGCCAGCAGCTACCTAGTTGGAGAAGAAGGGACCCAGTACTTC. It codes for CASSYLVGEEGTQYF.

This chain uses TRBV12-3 or TRBV12-4 with TRBJ2-7; 9 positions agree with TRBD1. The CDR3 length is 15 residues. J gave up 3 bases and V 4 bases, and 7 bases lay outside the gene matches. CDR3 amino acids: CASSSPGQGRYEQYF. CDR3 bases: TGTGCCAGCAGTTCTCCGGGACAGGGCCGCTACGAGCAGTACTTC.

The rearrangement joins TRBV4-1 to TRBJ1-4, with D tentatively TRBD1 (5 bases). CDR3 length equals 15 residues. The V end lost 0 bases, the J end lost 2 bases, and 7 bases lay between the germline ends. Germline values: CDR1 MGHRA, CDR2 YSYEKL. The CDR3 region is CASSQETATNEKLFF. The CDR3 DNA sequence: TGCGCCAGCAGCCAAGAGACAGCTACTAATGAAAAACTGTTTTTT.

Only a few counts were recorded for this clonotype. The J gene is TRBJ1-2, the V gene TRBV29-1; D unresolved. The length of the CDR3 is 12 residues. Germline CDR1 SQVTM, CDR2 ANQGSEA. V gave up 7 bases and J gave up 6 bases, with 15 bases separating them. The CDR3 is CSAREVRNGYTF. For the CDR3, the DNA is TGCAGCGCCCGTGAAGTCAGAAATGGCTACACCTTC.

The sample holds a few counts of this clonotype. This rearrangement joins TRBV11-2 to TRBJ2-1; no clear D. Germline loops: CDR1 SGHAT, CDR2 FQNNGV. CDR3 length: 16 residues. Trimming took 0 bases from V and 6 from J, leaving 15 bases between them. This CDR3 is CASSLDTPDPVNEQFF. In nucleotides, the CDR3 is TGTGCCAGCAGCTTAGATACCCCGGACCCTGTCAATGAGCAGTTCTTC.

This chain's CDR3 is CASSRDWASADNEQFF. In nucleotides, the CDR3 is TGTGCCAGCAGCCGGGATTGGGCTAGCGCAGACAATGAGCAGTTCTTC. This chain connects TRBV4-2 to TRBJ2-1; TRBD2 is a possible D gene (6 bases). Germline CDR1 LGHNA, CDR2 YNFKEQ. The CDR3 is made up of 16 amino acids. Deletions cut 4 bases from V and 5 bases from J, with 18 bases between.

This clonotype was observed at least ten times. V usage is TRBV7-9 and J usage is TRBJ2-5; D is ambiguous. This CDR3 spans 12 amino acids. Germline V CDR1 and CDR2: SEHNR, FQNEAQ (reference sequence). V was trimmed by 5 bases and J by 4 bases, leaving 8 bases between them. CDR3 coding DNA: TGTGCCAGCAGCCCCTACACAGAGACCCAGTACTTC. The encoded protein is CASSPYTETQYF.

V is TRBV6-4 and J is TRBJ1-1; no firm D call. Per germline, CDR1 MRHNA and CDR2 SNTAGT. The V end lost 3 bases, the J end lost 7 bases, and 12 bases lay between the germline ends. The CDR3 has 13 residues. CDR3: CASSDRAGSEAFF. The DNA of the CDR3 is TGTGCCAGCAGTGATCGGGCGGGCAGTGAAGCTTTCTTT.

This clonotype was seen a handful of times. V and J are TRBV5-8 and TRBJ1-2; maybe TRBD1 (5 bases). V lost 4 bases, J lost 10 bases, and 11 bases lay in between. The germline CDR1 and CDR2 sequences are SGHTS and YDEGEE. CDR3 size: 11 residues. The CDR3, as DNA: TGTGCCAGCAGCCCAGGGTCTCTCTACACCTTC. This gives the protein CASSPGSLYTF.

This clonotype was seen only a few times. J is TRBJ1-1 and V is TRBV9; D unresolved. CDR1 is SGDLS and CDR2 is YYNGEE in the germline V gene. V was shortened by 0 bases and J by 1 base, with 10 bases between the two germline ends. The CDR3 length is 15 residues. The CDR3 DNA follows: TGTGCCAGCAGCGTAGCTGTGTCGGGGAACACTGAAGCTTTCTTT. It yields the protein CASSVAVSGNTEAFF.

This clonotype was detected a few times. The chain links TRBV20-1 to TRBJ2-1, with D perhaps matching TRBD2 (7 bases). Trimming pared 0 bases from V and 7 bases from J, leaving 16 bases between. Germline CDR1 and CDR2: DFQATT and SNEGSKA (reference sequence). This CDR3 has 15 residues. Written as DNA, the CDR3 is TGCAGTGCTAGAGAGTTAGGGGGGGTTGATAATGAGCAGTTCTTC. Translation gives CSARELGGVDNEQFF.

This clonotype was observed many times. The rearrangement joins TRBV7-6 to TRBJ2-7, with TRBD2 identical over 7 bases. Germline V gives CDR1 SGHVS, CDR2 FNYEAQ. CDR3 length equals 13 residues. The trim removed 0 bases at V and 6 bases at J, leaving 2 bases unmatched. The DNA of the CDR3 is TGTGCCAGCAGCTTAGCGGCGGGAGCCGAGCAGTACTTC. The encoded protein is CASSLAAGAEQYF.

This clonotype was picked up a small number of times. This chain links TRBV20-1 with TRBJ2-5; D possibly corresponds to TRBD1 (6 bases). The germline CDR1 and CDR2 sequences are DFQATT and SNEGSKA (reference sequence). Trimming removed 6 bases at V and 3 bases at J, with 11 bases between. CDR3 length: 12 amino acids. CDR3 sequence reads: CSADPGEETQYF. The CDR3 DNA is TGCAGTGCAGATCCAGGGGAAGAGACCCAGTACTTC.

The chain joins TRBV2 to TRBJ1-6; D gene uncertain. The CDR3 extends over 13 amino acids. The V end lost 4 bases, the J end lost 10 bases, and 11 bases lay between the germline ends. Germline V gene lookup returns CDR1 SNHLY and CDR2 FYNNEI. This CDR3 is CASSGNSGSPLHF. The CDR3 bases are TGTGCCAGCAGTGGAAACAGTGGATCACCCCTCCACTTT.

V usage is TRBV6-6 and J usage is TRBJ2-7; 8 nucleotides match TRBD1. V lost 7 bases, J lost 2 bases, and 10 bases stayed unmatched. Per the germline V gene, CDR1 is MNHNY and CDR2 is SVGAGI (reference sequence). The CDR3 loop spans 15 amino acids. CDR3 in amino acids: CASTYSDRAAYEQYF. The CDR3 region has the DNA TGTGCCAGCACCTACTCGGACAGGGCCGCCTACGAGCAGTACTTC.

The chain uses TRBV24-1 and TRBJ1-3; maybe TRBD1 (6 bases). Per germline, CDR1 KGHDR and CDR2 SFDVKD. The length of the CDR3 is 15 residues. The V end was cut by 11 bases, the J end by 2 bases, with 18 bases between. The CDR3 region has the DNA TGTGCCAGCGGACCCACAGGGATCGCTGGAAACACCATATATTTT. Translation gives CASGPTGIAGNTIYF.